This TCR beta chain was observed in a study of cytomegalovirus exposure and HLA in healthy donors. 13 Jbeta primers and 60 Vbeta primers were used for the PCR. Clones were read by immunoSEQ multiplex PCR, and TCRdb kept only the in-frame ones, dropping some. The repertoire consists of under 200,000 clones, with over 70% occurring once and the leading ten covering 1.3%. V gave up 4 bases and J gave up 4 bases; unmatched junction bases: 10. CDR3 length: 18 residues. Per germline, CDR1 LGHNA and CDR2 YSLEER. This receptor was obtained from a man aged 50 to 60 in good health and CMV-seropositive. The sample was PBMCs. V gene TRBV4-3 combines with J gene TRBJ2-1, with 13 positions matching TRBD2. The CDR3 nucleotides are TGCGCCAGCAGCCTCCGACTAGCGGGAGGACTCGTTTACAATGAGCAGTTCTTC. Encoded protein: CASSLRLAGGLVYNEQFF.